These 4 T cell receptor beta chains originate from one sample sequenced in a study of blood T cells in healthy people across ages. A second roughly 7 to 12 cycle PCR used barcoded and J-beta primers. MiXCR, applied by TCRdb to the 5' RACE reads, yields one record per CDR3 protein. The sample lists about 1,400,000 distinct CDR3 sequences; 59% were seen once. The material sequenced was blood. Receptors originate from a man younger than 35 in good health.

The CDR3 reads CASSRTVLDSPLHF. CDR3 nucleotide sequence: TGTGCCAGCAGTCGGACAGTACTTGATTCACCCCTCCACTTT. The V gene is TRBV27, the J gene TRBJ1-6, with D maybe TRBD1 (6 bases). This CDR3 comprises 14 residues. Trimming removed 5 bases from V and 8 bases from J, with 13 bases in between. Germline values: CDR1 MNHEY, CDR2 SMNVEV (reference sequence).

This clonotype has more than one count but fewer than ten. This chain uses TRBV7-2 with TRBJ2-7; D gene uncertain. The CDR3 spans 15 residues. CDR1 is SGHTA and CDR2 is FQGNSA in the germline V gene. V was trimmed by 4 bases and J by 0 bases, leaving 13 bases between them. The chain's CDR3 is CASSSSGSRSYEQYF. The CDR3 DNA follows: TGTGCCAGCAGCTCCTCGGGCAGCCGCTCCTACGAGCAGTACTTC.

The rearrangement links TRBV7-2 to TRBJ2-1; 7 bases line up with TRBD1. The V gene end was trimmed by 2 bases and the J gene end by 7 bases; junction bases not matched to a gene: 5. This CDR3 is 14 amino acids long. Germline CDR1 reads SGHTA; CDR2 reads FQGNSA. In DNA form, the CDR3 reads TGTGCCAGCAGCTTAACAGGGGAGTGGAATGAGCAGTTCTTC. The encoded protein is CASSLTGEWNEQFF.

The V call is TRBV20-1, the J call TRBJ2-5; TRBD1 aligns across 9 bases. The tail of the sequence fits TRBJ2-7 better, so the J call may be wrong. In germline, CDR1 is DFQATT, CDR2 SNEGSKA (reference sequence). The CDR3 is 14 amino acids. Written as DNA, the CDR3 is TGCAGTGCCGCCGGGACAGGGAGGGGTTTCGAGCAGTACTTC. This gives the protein CSAAGTGRGFEQYF.